Here is one TCR beta chain with its context. Its antigen is currently unknown. The data were taken from a study of cytomegalovirus exposure and HLA in healthy donors. Study-wide context: A data release that came early held tens of millions of unique TCRs from HLA-typed donors.

General study results and limits: Across donors, sequencing depth was assumed by presence/absence analyses to be roughly uniform. A list of around 150 TCR beta chains associated with cytomegalovirus was given.

Germline V gene data show CDR1 as WNHNN and CDR2 as SYGVQD (reference sequence). The CDR3 is made up of 14 amino acids. The V gene lost 5 bases and the J gene lost 7 bases, with 12 bases spanning the gap. Primers: 60 Vbeta forward and 13 Jbeta reverse. Data came from immunoSEQ multiplex PCR; TCRdb stores just in-frame clones and leaves some out. The sample lists around 95,000 clones, over 80% occurring once. V and J are TRBV10-1 and TRBJ1-6, with a weak D call TRBD1 (5 bases). This clonotype was sampled from a female donor in good health and CMV-seropositive. Sequencing was carried out using PBMCs. CDR3: CASSKDITNSPLHF. CDR3 nucleotides: TGCGCCAGCAGTAAGGACATAACAAATTCACCCCTCCACTTT.